The clone carrying this TCR beta chain was recorded many times. The data originate from a study of human T cells and chemical hapten exposure. Stated time point: pre-sensitization, week 0. Treatment noted: therapeutic diphenylcyclopropenone sensitization with weekly scalp DPC. TCRdb redid the calling of the RACE reads with MiXCR, one entry per CDR3 protein. Of 250,000 or so distinct CDR3 sequences listed, about 7.7% are singletons. The specimen was whole blood, collected in connection with sensitization to the hapten diphenylcyclopropenone (DPC). The TCR was taken from a man aged 18 to 30 with alopecia areata. Some clones in this sample may be carry-over from other donors' samples.

The CDR3 reads CASSQRDRASPLHF. In DNA, the CDR3 is TGCGCCAGCAGCCAACGGGACAGGGCTTCACCCCTCCACTTT. This chain connects TRBV4-3 to TRBJ1-6, with 9 positions matching TRBD1. The CDR3 is made up of 14 amino acids. The ends lost 2 bases at V and 9 bases at J; junction bases unmatched: 2. Germline V gene sequence: CDR1 LGHNA, CDR2 YSLEER.